This T cell receptor (beta chain) is from a study of shared clonotypes between healthy human individuals. Findings and limits, study-wide: Non-shared clonotypes had lower generation probabilities than clonotypes shared by all four sorted-subset donors.

Trimming pared 1 base from V and 2 bases from J, leaving 9 bases between. Per germline, CDR1 MNHEY and CDR2 SMNVEV (reference sequence). This CDR3 has 14 amino acids. Produced via immunoSEQ multiplex PCR; TCRdb's table is partial and in-frame only. The sample has about 660,000 clones; roughly 70% are singletons. This clone was found once. The target antigen is unknown. Sequenced: memory CD4+ T cells sorted from blood. Subset indicated: CD45RA-negative fraction. This chain connects TRBV27 to TRBJ2-7; D not certain. The clonotype comes from a woman in her twenties or thirties in good health. CDR3 sequence: CASSLFSQPYEQYF. In DNA, the CDR3 is TGTGCCAGCAGTTTATTCTCCCAGCCCTACGAGCAGTACTTC.